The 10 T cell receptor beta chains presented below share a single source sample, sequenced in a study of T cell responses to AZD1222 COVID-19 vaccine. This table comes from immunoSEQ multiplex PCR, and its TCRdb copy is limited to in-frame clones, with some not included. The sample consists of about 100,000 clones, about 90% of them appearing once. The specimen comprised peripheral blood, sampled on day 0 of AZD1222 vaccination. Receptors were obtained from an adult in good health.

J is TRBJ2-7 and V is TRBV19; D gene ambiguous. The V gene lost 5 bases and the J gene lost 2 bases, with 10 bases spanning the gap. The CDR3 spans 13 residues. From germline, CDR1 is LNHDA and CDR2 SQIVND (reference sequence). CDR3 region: CASSFGLTYEQYF. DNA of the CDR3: TGTGCCAGTAGTTTTGGGCTGACCTACGAGCAGTACTTC. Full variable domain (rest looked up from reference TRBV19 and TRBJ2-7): DGGITQSPKYLFRKEGQNVTLSCEQNLNHDAMYWYRQDPGQGLRLIYYSQIVNDFQKGDIAEGYSVSREKKESFPLTVTSAQKNPTAFYLCASSFGLTYEQYFGPGTRLTVT.

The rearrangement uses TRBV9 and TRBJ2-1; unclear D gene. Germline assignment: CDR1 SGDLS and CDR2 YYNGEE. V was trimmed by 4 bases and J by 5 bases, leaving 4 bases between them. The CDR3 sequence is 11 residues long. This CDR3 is CASSPDNEQFF. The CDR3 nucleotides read TGTGCCAGCAGCCCCGACAATGAGCAGTTCTTC. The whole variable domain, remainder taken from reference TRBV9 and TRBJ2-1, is DSGVTQTPKHLITATGQRVTLRCSPRSGDLSVYWYQQSLDQGLQFLIQYYNGEERAKGNILERFSAQQFPDLHSELNLSSLELGDSALYFCASSPDNEQFFGPGTRLTVL.

CDR3 nucleotides: TGTGCTAGTGGTTTGGGGACAGTATCCTACAATGAGCAGTTCTTC. The encoded protein is CASGLGTVSYNEQFF. The chain is built from TRBV12-5 and TRBJ2-1; TRBD1 is a possible D gene (6 bases). V lost 1 base and J 1 base, leaving 8 bases between the germline ends. There are 15 residues in the CDR3. The germline CDR1 and CDR2 sequences are LGHNT and FRNRAP.

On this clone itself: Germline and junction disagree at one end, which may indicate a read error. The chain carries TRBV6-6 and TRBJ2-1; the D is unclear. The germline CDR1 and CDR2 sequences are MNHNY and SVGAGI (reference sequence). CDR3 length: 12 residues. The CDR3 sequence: CASSLDSSNFIF. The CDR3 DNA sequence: TGTGCCAGCAGCTTAGACTCCTCCAATTTCATCTTC.

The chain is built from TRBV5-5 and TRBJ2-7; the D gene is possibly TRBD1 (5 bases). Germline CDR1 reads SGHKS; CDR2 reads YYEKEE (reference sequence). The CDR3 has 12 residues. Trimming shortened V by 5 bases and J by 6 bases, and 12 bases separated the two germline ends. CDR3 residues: CASSPIQGEQYF. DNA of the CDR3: TGTGCCAGCAGTCCGATTCAGGGCGAGCAGTACTTC.

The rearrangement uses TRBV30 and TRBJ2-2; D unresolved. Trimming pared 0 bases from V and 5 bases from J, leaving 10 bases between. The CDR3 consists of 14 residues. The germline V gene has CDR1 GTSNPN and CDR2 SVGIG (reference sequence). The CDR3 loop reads CAWSVPQVTGELFF. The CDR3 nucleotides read TGTGCCTGGAGTGTACCGCAGGTTACCGGGGAGCTGTTTTTT.

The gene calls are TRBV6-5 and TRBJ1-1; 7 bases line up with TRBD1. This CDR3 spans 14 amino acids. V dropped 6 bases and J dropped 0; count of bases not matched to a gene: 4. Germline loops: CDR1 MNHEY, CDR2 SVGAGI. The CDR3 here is CASSKQGLNTEAFF. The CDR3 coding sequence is TGTGCCAGCAGCAAACAGGGGTTGAACACTGAAGCTTTCTTT.

This chain's CDR3 is CARSAAYSGNTIYF. Here the CDR3 DNA reads TGTGCCAGAAGCGCGGCATACTCTGGAAACACCATATATTTT. This chain links TRBV5-3 with TRBJ1-3; D is uncertain. Being an ORF, TRBV5-3 has a function that is uncertain. V lost 4 bases, J lost 0 bases, and 8 bases lay in between. The CDR3 contains 14 residues.

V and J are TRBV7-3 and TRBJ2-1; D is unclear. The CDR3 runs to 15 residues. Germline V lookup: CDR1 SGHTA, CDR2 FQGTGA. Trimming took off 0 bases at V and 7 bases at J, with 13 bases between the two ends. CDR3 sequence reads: CASSLTPSRMNEQFF. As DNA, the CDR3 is TGTGCCAGCAGCTTAACTCCTAGTAGGATGAATGAGCAGTTCTTC.

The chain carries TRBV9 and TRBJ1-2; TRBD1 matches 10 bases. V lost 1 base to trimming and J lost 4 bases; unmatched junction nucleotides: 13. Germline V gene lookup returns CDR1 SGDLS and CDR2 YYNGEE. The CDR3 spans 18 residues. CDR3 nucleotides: TGTGCCAGCAGCGTAAGTGGAAGACAGGGGGCGCCCCTCTATGGCTACACCTTC. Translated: CASSVSGRQGAPLYGYTF.